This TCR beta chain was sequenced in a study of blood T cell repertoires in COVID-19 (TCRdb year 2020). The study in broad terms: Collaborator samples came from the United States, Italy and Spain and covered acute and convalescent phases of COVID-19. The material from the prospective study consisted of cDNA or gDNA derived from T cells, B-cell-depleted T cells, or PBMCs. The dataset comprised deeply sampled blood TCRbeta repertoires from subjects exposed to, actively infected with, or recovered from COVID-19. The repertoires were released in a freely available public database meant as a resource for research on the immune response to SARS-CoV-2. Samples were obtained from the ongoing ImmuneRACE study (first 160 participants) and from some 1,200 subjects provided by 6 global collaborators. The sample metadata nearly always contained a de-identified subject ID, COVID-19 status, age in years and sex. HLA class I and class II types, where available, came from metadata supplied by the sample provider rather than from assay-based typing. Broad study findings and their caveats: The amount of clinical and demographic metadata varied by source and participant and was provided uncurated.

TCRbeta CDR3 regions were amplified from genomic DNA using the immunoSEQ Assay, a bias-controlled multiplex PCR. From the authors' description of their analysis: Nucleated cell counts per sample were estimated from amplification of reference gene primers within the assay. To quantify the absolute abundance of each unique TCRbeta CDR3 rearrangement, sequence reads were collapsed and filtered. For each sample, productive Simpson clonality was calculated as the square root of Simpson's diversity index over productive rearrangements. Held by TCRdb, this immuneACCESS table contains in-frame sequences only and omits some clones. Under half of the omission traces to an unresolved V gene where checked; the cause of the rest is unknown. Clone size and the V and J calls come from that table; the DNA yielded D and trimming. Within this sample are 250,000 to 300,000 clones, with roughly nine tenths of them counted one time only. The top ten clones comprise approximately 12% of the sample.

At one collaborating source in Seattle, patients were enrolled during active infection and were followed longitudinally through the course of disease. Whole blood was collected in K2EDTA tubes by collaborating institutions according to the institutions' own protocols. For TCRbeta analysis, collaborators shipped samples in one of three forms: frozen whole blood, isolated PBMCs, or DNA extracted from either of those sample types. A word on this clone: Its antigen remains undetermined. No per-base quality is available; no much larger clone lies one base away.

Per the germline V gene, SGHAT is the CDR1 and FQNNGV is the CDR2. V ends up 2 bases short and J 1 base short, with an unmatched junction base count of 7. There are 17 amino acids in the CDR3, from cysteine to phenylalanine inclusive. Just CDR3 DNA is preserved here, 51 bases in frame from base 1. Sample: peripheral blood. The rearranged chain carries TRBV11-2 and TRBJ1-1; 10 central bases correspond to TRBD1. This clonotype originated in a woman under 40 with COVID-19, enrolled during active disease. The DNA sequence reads TGTGCCAGCAGCTTACTTGACAGGGGGCACCGGAACACTGAAGCTTTCTTT. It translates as CASSLLDRGHRNTEAFF.